What follows are 27 T cell receptor beta chains derived from one specimen sequenced in a study of blood T cell repertoires in COVID-19. Profiling relied on immunoSEQ multiplex PCR, and the TCRdb table lists in-frame clones only, not all of them. The sample shows some 120,000 clones, about 81% of them seen only once. Sequenced: peripheral blood. The receptors shown here come from a man younger than 45 with COVID-19, enrolled during active disease.

The chain combines TRBV29-1 with TRBJ1-2, with D unclear. CDR3 length: 15 residues. V shed 0 bases and J shed 5 bases, with 16 bases lying between them. CDR1 is SQVTM, CDR2 ANQGSEA, per germline. CDR3 protein: CSVEDTGNSLYGYTF. CDR3 DNA sequence: TGCAGCGTTGAAGATACCGGCAATAGCCTTTATGGCTACACCTTC.

The genes are TRBV28 and TRBJ2-4, with no clear D. The V and J ends lost 1 base and 2 bases respectively, with 6 bases between them. CDR1 MDHEN and CDR2 SYDVKM come from the germline V gene. This CDR3 region has 14 residues. CDR3 amino acids: CASSLFGTKNIQYF. DNA of the CDR3: TGTGCCAGCAGTTTATTCGGTACCAAAAACATTCAGTACTTC. The whole variable domain, remainder taken from reference TRBV28 and TRBJ2-4, is DVKVTQSSRYLVKRTGEKVFLECVQDMDHENMFWYRQDPGLGLRLIYFSYDVKMKEKGDIPEGYSVSREKKERFSLILESASTNQTSMYLCASSLFGTKNIQYFGAGTRLSVL.

The chain carries TRBV12-3 or TRBV12-4 and TRBJ2-5; D call uncertain. Trimming pared 1 base from V and 3 bases from J, leaving 6 bases between. This CDR3 contains 13 residues. In nucleotides, the CDR3 is TGTGCCAGCAGTTTAGGAGGAGAAGAGACCCAGTACTTC. Translated: CASSLGGEETQYF.

This chain uses TRBV6-5 with TRBJ2-6; no definite D call. Germline V gene lookup returns CDR1 MNHEY and CDR2 SVGAGI. The length of the CDR3 is 15 residues. Trimming shortened V by 0 bases and J by 2 bases, and 5 bases separated the two germline ends. The CDR3 reads CASSYSSAGANVLTF. CDR3 nucleotides: TGTGCCAGCAGTTACTCATCCGCTGGGGCCAACGTCCTGACTTTC.

The chain recombines TRBV27 with TRBJ1-1; D gene unclear. Germline CDR1 reads MNHEY; CDR2 reads SMNVEV (reference sequence). The CDR3 totals 12 residues. Trimming stripped 4 bases from V and 5 bases from J, with 8 bases between. This chain's CDR3 is CASSSTETEAFF. CDR3 nucleotide sequence: TGTGCCAGCAGTTCCACAGAGACTGAAGCTTTCTTT.

This clone was counted once. V gene TRBV5-5 combines with J gene TRBJ1-4; maybe TRBD1 (6 bases). There are 13 residues in the CDR3. Germline V gene sequence: CDR1 SGHKS, CDR2 YYEKEE (reference sequence). V dropped 5 bases and J dropped 6 bases, with 11 bases sitting between them. The CDR3 DNA reads as TGTGCCAGCAGTCGGACAGTCGATGAAAAACTGTTTTTT. This sequence encodes CASSRTVDEKLFF.

This chain connects TRBV28 to TRBJ2-7; tentatively, D is TRBD1 (5 bases). The CDR3 spans 14 residues. V lost 2 bases and J 3 bases, leaving 11 bases between the germline ends. Germline values: CDR1 MDHEN, CDR2 SYDVKM. CDR3 region: CASSLAARDYEQYF. CDR3 nucleotide sequence: TGTGCCAGCAGTTTAGCGGCCAGGGACTACGAGCAGTACTTC.

The genes are TRBV11-2 and TRBJ2-7; a possible D gene is TRBD1 (6 bases). The CDR3 length is 16 residues. From germline, CDR1 is SGHAT and CDR2 FQNNGV. V shed 3 bases and J shed 3 bases, with 18 bases lying between them. The CDR3 DNA reads as TGTGCCAGCAGCTTCGTCAGGGGCCCAAAATACTACGAGCAGTACTTC. It codes for CASSFVRGPKYYEQYF.

This clone was recorded a few times. This chain connects TRBV6-5 to TRBJ1-3, with D possibly TRBD1 on 5 matching bases. Per the germline V gene, CDR1 is MNHEY and CDR2 is SVGAGI. Between the trimmed V and J ends, which lost 6 bases and 0 bases, there was a span of 12 bases. The CDR3 contains 15 residues. In DNA, the CDR3 is TGTGCCAGCAGCCAGACTGGGGCCTCTGGAAACACCATATATTTT. This translates into CASSQTGASGNTIYF.

The chain uses TRBV7-2 and TRBJ2-3, with TRBD2 matching over 11 bases. Germline V gene sequence: CDR1 SGHTA, CDR2 FQGNSA. CDR3 length equals 18 residues. Trimming removed 0 bases from V and 3 bases from J; junction bases left unmatched: 8. CDR3 in amino acids: CASSLAHGSGGVTDTQYF. The CDR3 bases are TGTGCCAGCAGCTTAGCGCACGGTAGCGGGGGGGTGACAGATACGCAGTATTTT.

V is TRBV9 and J is TRBJ1-1, with D tentatively TRBD1 (6 bases). V was clipped by 3 bases and J by 3 bases, with 15 bases between them. Germline CDR1 reads SGDLS; CDR2 reads YYNGEE. The CDR3 extends over 15 amino acids. The CDR3 DNA reads as TGTGCCAGCAGCGAGGGGACCTGGACAGACACTGAAGCTTTCTTT. It specifies CASSEGTWTDTEAFF.

The chain couples TRBV28 to TRBJ1-2, with a possible D match to TRBD1 (6 bases). Germline V gene sequence: CDR1 MDHEN, CDR2 SYDVKM. The CDR3 loop spans 16 amino acids. V lost 6 bases, J lost 4 bases, and 21 bases lay in between. Here the CDR3 reads CASSLFRQDFFYGYTF. As DNA, the CDR3 is TGTGCCAGCAGCCTGTTCCGACAGGACTTCTTCTATGGCTACACCTTC.

The chain recombines TRBV15 with TRBJ1-6, with TRBD1 matching over 7 bases. Germline values: CDR1 LNHNV, CDR2 YYDKDF (reference sequence). J gave up 10 bases and V 4 bases, and 10 bases lay outside the gene matches. The length of the CDR3 is 15 residues. The CDR3 reads CATSMTDRVQSPLHF. The CDR3 DNA sequence: TGTGCCACCAGCATGACTGACAGGGTTCAGTCACCCCTCCACTTT.

The genes are TRBV5-6 and TRBJ2-5, with 11 bases matching TRBD2. V shed 1 base, J shed 1 base, and the junction held 3 bases outside the gene matches. The CDR3 length is 16 residues. Germline V gives CDR1 SGHDT, CDR2 YYEEEE. CDR3: CASSLTSGGPQETQYF. The DNA for the CDR3 is TGTGCCAGCAGCTTGACTAGCGGGGGACCCCAAGAGACCCAGTACTTC.

The J gene is TRBJ1-6, the V gene TRBV11-2, with D uncertain. This CDR3 is built from 17 residues. CDR1 SGHAT and CDR2 FQNNGV come from the germline V gene. V lost 0 bases, J lost 5 bases, and 14 bases lay in between. The CDR3 DNA sequence: TGTGCCAGCAGCTTAGATCAGGAGGGTATGGATAATTCACCCCTCCACTTT. Residues: CASSLDQEGMDNSPLHF.

The rearrangement uses TRBV6-5 and TRBJ2-7; D possibly corresponds to TRBD2 (5 bases). V was pared by 2 bases and J by 4 bases, with 9 bases between. CDR3 length equals 13 residues. Germline CDR1 MNHEY, CDR2 SVGAGI. CDR3 DNA sequence: TGTGCCAGCAGTTACGTACTAGGGTACGAGCAGTACTTC. The encoded protein is CASSYVLGYEQYF.

The chain employs TRBV6-5 and TRBJ1-2, with TRBD1 matching 7 bases. The CDR3 contains 12 residues. V trimming: 10 bases; J trimming: 6 bases; junction bases outside the gene matches: 8. CDR1 MNHEY and CDR2 SVGAGI come from the germline V gene. DNA of the CDR3: TGTGCCACCTTCGACAGGGTTCATGGCTACACCTTC. As protein: CATFDRVHGYTF.

V usage is TRBV28 and J usage is TRBJ1-2; maybe TRBD1 (6 bases). Looked up from germline, CDR1 is MDHEN and CDR2 is SYDVKM. The CDR3 runs 13 residues. With 2 bases removed from V and 4 bases from J, the gap between germline ends came to 8 bases. CDR3 coding DNA: TGTGCCAGCAGTTTAAAAGGGGGCTATGGCTACACCTTC. Translation gives CASSLKGGYGYTF.

The CDR3 region is CASSFGTGTETQYF. CDR3 DNA: TGTGCCAGCAGCTTCGGGACAGGGACGGAGACCCAGTACTTC. The chain carries TRBV7-8 and TRBJ2-5, with TRBD1 identical over 9 bases. The CDR3 is 14 amino acids. CDR1 SGHVS and CDR2 FQNEAQ come from the germline V gene. With V trimmed by 3 bases and J by 5 bases, 4 bases remained unmatched.

V gene TRBV5-6 combines with J gene TRBJ1-2; a possible D gene is TRBD1 (5 bases). Trimming removed 3 bases at V and 3 bases at J, with 9 bases between. The CDR3 is made up of 13 amino acids. Germline CDR1 is SGHDT and CDR2 is YYEEEE. CDR3 sequence reads: CASSSGSHYGYTF. The CDR3 DNA sequence: TGTGCCAGCAGCTCAGGGTCCCACTATGGCTACACCTTC. The full variable domain, rest sourced from reference TRBV5-6 and TRBJ1-2, is DAGVTQSPTHLIKTRGQQVTLRCSPKSGHDTVSWYQQALGQGPQFIFQYYEEEERQRGNFPDRFSGHQFPNYSSELNVNALLLGDSALYLCASSSGSHYGYTFGSGTRLTVV.

This clone was detected a few times. DNA for the CDR3: TGTGCCAGCAGCCTCTTGGTGCGAACTGAAGCTTTCTTT. It yields the protein CASSLLVRTEAFF. The chain couples TRBV7-2 to TRBJ1-1; D not certain. The CDR3 covers 13 residues. The germline V gene has CDR1 SGHTA and CDR2 FQGNSA. V was cut by 5 bases and J by 5 bases, with 12 bases left in between.

The chain is built from TRBV5-3 and TRBJ2-5, with a weak D call TRBD1 (6 bases). Being an ORF, TRBV5-3 has a function that is uncertain. The CDR3 totals 16 residues. V lost 0 bases, J lost 3 bases, and 15 bases lay in between. The CDR3 nucleotides are TGTGCCAGAAGCTTGGTAGTCCCCAGGGGAAAAGAGACCCAGTACTTC. Translated: CARSLVVPRGKETQYF.

The chain has TRBV11-3 and TRBJ1-6, with a tentative D call TRBD1 (5 bases). The length of the CDR3 is 14 residues. V gave up 5 bases and J gave up 7 bases, with 12 bases separating them. Per the germline V gene, CDR1 is SGHNT and CDR2 is YENEEA. The CDR3 bases are TGTGCCAGCAGCACGGGACTCGAAAATTCACCCCTCCACTTT. Residues: CASSTGLENSPLHF.

This clone has only a few counts. The V and J genes are TRBV7-3 and TRBJ2-7; the match to TRBD2 covers 7 bases. The V gene's germline CDR1 is SGHTA and CDR2 FQGTGA. This CDR3 comprises 13 residues. Unmatched junction bases numbered 0, after V lost 2 bases and J lost 2 bases. The CDR3 nucleotides read TGTGCCAGCAGCTTAGGGACTACCTACGAGCAGTACTTC. This translates into CASSLGTTYEQYF.

The CDR3 DNA reads as TGTGCCAGCAGCCTACCCTTGGGCGGGACGGGCTACGAGCAGTACTTC. It translates to CASSLPLGGTGYEQYF. The chain has TRBV5-8 and TRBJ2-7; maybe TRBD2 (6 bases). In germline, CDR1 is SGHTS, CDR2 YDEGEE. Trimming stripped 4 bases from V and 3 bases from J, with 20 bases between. The CDR3 covers 16 residues. The variable domain in full, completed from reference TRBV5-8 and TRBJ2-7, reads EAGVTQSPTHLIKTRGQQATLRCSPISGHTSVYWYQQALGLGLQFLLWYDEGEERNRGNFPPRFSGRQFPNYSSELNVNALELEDSALYLCASSLPLGGTGYEQYFGPGTRLTVT.

J is TRBJ2-5 and V is TRBV30; D uncertain. Trimming stripped 0 bases from V and 4 bases from J, with 9 bases between. CDR1 is GTSNPN and CDR2 is SVGIG in the germline V gene (reference sequence). This CDR3 is 13 amino acids long. CDR3 sequence reads: CAWSVPPGETQYF. CDR3 sequence (DNA): TGTGCCTGGAGTGTACCACCCGGAGAGACCCAGTACTTC. The variable domain in full, with the rest retrieved from reference TRBV30 and TRBJ2-5, is SQTIHQWPATLVQPVGSPLSLECTVEGTSNPNLYWYRQAAGRGLQLLFYSVGIGQISSEVPQNLSASRPQDRQFILSSKKLLLSDSGFYLCAWSVPPGETQYFGPGTRLLVL.

This clone was found once. The chain couples TRBV9 to TRBJ2-7; 8 nucleotides line up with TRBD2. V shed 4 bases and J 7 bases; nucleotides not matched to a gene: 7. This CDR3 is 13 amino acids long. CDR1 SGDLS and CDR2 YYNGEE come from the germline V gene. CDR3 in amino acids: CASSFDLAGEQYF. The CDR3 DNA reads TGTGCCAGCAGCTTTGATTTAGCGGGGGAGCAGTACTTC.